The 31 T cell receptor beta chains below were found in one sample sequenced in a study of T cells in Graves' hyperthyroidism and ophthalmopathy. Researchers amplified the TCR beta CDR3 regions from RNA transcripts. The HTBI set primed first-round TCR CDR3 RT-PCR. TCRdb ran MiXCR on the multiplex PCR reads and lists one entry per CDR3 protein. The sample lists some 600,000 distinct CDR3 sequences; about half were seen once. The sample consisted of peripheral blood or thyroid tissue (not recorded which). The receptors stem from a woman aged 18-35 years with Graves' hyperthyroidism.

V and J are TRBV20-1 and TRBJ2-7, with a tentative D call TRBD1 (6 bases). From germline, CDR1 is DFQATT and CDR2 SNEGSKA (reference sequence). The CDR3 consists of 13 residues. V lost 1 base to trimming and J lost 7 bases, with 14 bases between them. The CDR3 nucleotides are TGCAGTGCTAGAGGCAGGGGTGTGGGGGAGCAGTACTTC. Protein: CSARGRGVGEQYF.

This clonotype showed up just a few times. The chain employs TRBV12-3 or TRBV12-4 and TRBJ2-7; 10 bases line up with TRBD2. This CDR3 is 14 amino acids long. Trimming at V came to 6 bases and at J to 4 bases, leaving 6 bases not matched to a gene. The CDR3 spells CASRKREGLYEQYF. The CDR3 region has the DNA TGTGCCAGCAGGAAGCGGGAGGGCCTATACGAGCAGTACTTC.

A remark on this clonotype: A much bigger clone sits one base away, suggesting this may be a read error. V usage is TRBV2 and J usage is TRBJ1-5; D remains unclear. CDR3 length: 14 residues. In germline, CDR1 is SNHLY, CDR2 FYNNEI. Trimming removed 0 bases from V and 9 bases from J, with 12 bases in between. In DNA, the CDR3 is TGTGCCAGCAGTGAAGCGCCCCTCTGGTCGCCCCAGCATTTT. As protein: CASSEAPLWSPQHF. Filled out from reference TRBV2 and TRBJ1-5, the complete variable domain reads EPEVTQTPSHQVTQMGQEVILRCVPISNHLYFYWYRQILGQKVEFLVSFYNNEISEKSEIFDDQFSVERPDGSNFTLKIRSTKLEDSAMYFCASSEAPLWSPQHFGDGTRLSIL.

This clonotype showed up just a few times. The chain employs TRBV20-1 and TRBJ2-2, with D tentatively TRBD2 (5 bases). Deletions cut 6 bases from V and 1 base from J, with 12 bases between. Germline-derived CDR1 and CDR2 are DFQATT and SNEGSKA (reference sequence). The CDR3 runs 14 residues. The CDR3 nucleotides read TGCAGTGCAAAAGAGGGCGGGAACACCGGGGAGCTGTTTTTT. As protein: CSAKEGGNTGELFF.

This CDR3 is CASSDMSQPQHF. As DNA, the CDR3 is TGCGCCAGCAGTGATATGAGTCAGCCCCAGCATTTT. The chain is built from TRBV10-2 and TRBJ1-5; no reliable D call. This CDR3 comprises 12 residues. The V and J ends lost 3 bases and 6 bases respectively, with 6 bases between them. Germline CDR1 and CDR2: WSHSY and SAAADI.

This clonotype was counted a few times. V gene TRBV2 combines with J gene TRBJ2-7, with 9 bases that match TRBD1. The V gene's germline CDR1 is SNHLY and CDR2 FYNNEI. The length of the CDR3 is 15 residues. V shed 4 bases, J shed 4 bases, and the junction held 8 bases outside the gene matches. The CDR3 DNA reads as TGTGCCAGCAGTGGAGCCGGGACAGGGATGTACGAGCAGTACTTC. It translates to CASSGAGTGMYEQYF.

The chain joins TRBV7-2 to TRBJ2-7, with D possibly matching TRBD2 (6 bases). CDR3 length: 14 amino acids. Germline values: CDR1 SGHTA, CDR2 FQGNSA. V dropped 7 bases and J dropped 0 bases, with 13 bases sitting between them. The chain's CDR3 is CASTKLASSYEQYF. CDR3 nucleotide sequence: TGTGCCAGCACCAAGCTAGCGAGCTCCTACGAGCAGTACTTC.

Only a few counts were recorded for this clonotype. The rearrangement links TRBV20-1 to TRBJ1-6; D perhaps matches TRBD1 (5 bases). CDR1 is DFQATT, CDR2 SNEGSKA, per germline (reference sequence). The CDR3 has 15 residues. The V end lost 0 bases, the J end lost 7 bases, and 13 bases lay between the germline ends. CDR3 DNA sequence: TGCAGTGCTAGAGACCCTACGGGGCGGAATTCACCCCTCCACTTT. Amino acids: CSARDPTGRNSPLHF.

V and J are TRBV15 and TRBJ1-6; 9 bases line up with TRBD1. Per germline, CDR1 LNHNV and CDR2 YYDKDF (reference sequence). This CDR3 comprises 15 residues. V trimming: 0 bases; J trimming: 11 bases; junction bases outside the gene matches: 5. The CDR3 protein is CATSRDGQGNPPLHF. The CDR3 region has the DNA TGTGCCACCAGCAGAGACGGACAGGGGAACCCACCCCTCCACTTT.

This chain links TRBV4-1 with TRBJ1-1, with 9 nucleotides matching TRBD1. The CDR3 sequence is 15 residues long. CDR1 is MGHRA, CDR2 YSYEKL, per germline. J gave up 5 bases and V 3 bases, and 7 bases lay outside the gene matches. DNA for the CDR3: TGCGCCAGCAGCCAGTGGACAGGGGTTACGACTGAAGCTTTCTTT. Protein: CASSQWTGVTTEAFF.

The chain recombines TRBV2 with TRBJ1-2, with a possible D match to TRBD1 (6 bases). V was cut by 6 bases and J by 8 bases, with 10 bases left in between. CDR1 and CDR2 (germline): SNHLY, FYNNEI. The CDR3 length is 11 residues. CDR3 in amino acids: CASRVTGGYTF. As DNA, the CDR3 is TGTGCCAGCAGAGTTACAGGGGGCTACACCTTC.

This sequence joins TRBV10-3 and TRBJ2-7; no clear D gene. Germline V gene lookup returns CDR1 ENHRY and CDR2 SYGVKD. The V gene lost 10 bases and the J gene lost 6 bases, with 22 bases spanning the gap. This CDR3 has 14 amino acids. The CDR3: CASRPPTDVTEQYF. DNA of the CDR3: TGTGCCAGCAGACCGCCGACGGACGTGACCGAGCAGTACTTC.

In its sample, this clonotype was seen a few times. The J gene is TRBJ1-5, the V gene TRBV19; D is ambiguous. Trimming shortened V by 2 bases and J by 0 bases, and 5 bases separated the two germline ends. Germline loops: CDR1 LNHDA, CDR2 SQIVND (reference sequence). This CDR3 region has 14 residues. The CDR3 bases are TGTGCCAGTAGTATATCTAATAGCAATCAGCCCCAGCATTTT. It codes for CASSISNSNQPQHF.

With regard to this clonotype: It may be a read error: a sequence one base away is much more abundant. This chain links TRBV24-1 with TRBJ2-5, with a tentative D call TRBD1 (8 bases). CDR1 is KGHDR and CDR2 is SFDVKD in the germline V gene. This CDR3 has 14 amino acids. The CDR3: CASSATGGVETQYF. The CDR3 DNA follows: TGTGCCAGCAGTGCCACAGGGGGGGTAGAGACCCAGTACTTC.

In its sample, this clonotype was seen many times. The chain combines TRBV24-1 with TRBJ1-5; D gene ambiguous. The CDR3 covers 14 residues. Germline V gene lookup returns CDR1 KGHDR and CDR2 SFDVKD. Trimming cost V 6 bases and J 2 bases, with 10 bases left between them. Here the CDR3 DNA reads TGTGCCACCAGTTCTGACGTGGGCAATCAGCCCCAGCATTTT. Translating it yields CATSSDVGNQPQHF.

This clonotype was seen more than once but under ten times. The chain employs TRBV10-2 and TRBJ1-1; the D is unclear. Germline CDR1 WSHSY, CDR2 SAAADI. CDR3 length: 17 amino acids. V dropped 1 base and J dropped 1 base, with 16 bases sitting between them. The CDR3 protein is CASSEFIVVGGNTEAFF. The CDR3 DNA sequence: TGCGCCAGCAGTGAGTTCATCGTGGTCGGCGGGAACACTGAAGCTTTCTTT.

This clonotype was seen more than once but under ten times. V and J are TRBV7-3 and TRBJ2-7, with 7 bases identical to TRBD1. V gave up 5 bases and J gave up 8 bases; unmatched junction bases: 12. This CDR3 is 14 amino acids long. The germline V gene has CDR1 SGHTA and CDR2 FQGTGA. The CDR3 coding sequence is TGTGCCAGCAGCCAAGACGTGGGACAGCTGCAGCAGTACTTC. Protein product: CASSQDVGQLQQYF. The entire variable domain, with the rest obtained from reference TRBV7-3 and TRBJ2-7, is as follows: GAGVSQTPSNKVTEKGKYVELRCDPISGHTALYWYRQSLGQGPEFLIYFQGTGAADDSGLPNDRFFAVRPEGSVSTLKIQRTERGDSAVYLCASSQDVGQLQQYFGPGTRLTVT.

This clonotype turned up a few times. The chain combines TRBV7-9 with TRBJ1-6; 10 nucleotides match TRBD1. The length of the CDR3 is 15 residues. The germline CDR1 and CDR2 sequences are SEHNR and FQNEAQ (reference sequence). With 3 bases clipped from V and 9 bases from J, the junction kept 5 bases outside the gene matches. This chain's CDR3 is CASSFSGQGISPLHF. The CDR3 DNA reads as TGTGCCAGCAGCTTCTCGGGACAGGGGATTTCACCCCTCCACTTT. Filled out from reference TRBV7-9 and TRBJ1-6, the complete variable domain reads DTGVSQNPRHKITKRGQNVTFRCDPISEHNRLYWYRQTLGQGPEFLTYFQNEAQLEKSRLLSDRFSAERPKGSFSTLEIQRTEQGDSAMYLCASSFSGQGISPLHFGNGTRLTVT.

The table lists this clonotype with many counts. The chain couples TRBV7-9 to TRBJ1-2; D is ambiguous. The CDR3 sequence is 13 residues long. The ends were cut back, 5 bases at V and 4 bases at J, with 11 bases in the middle. Looked up from germline, CDR1 is SEHNR and CDR2 is FQNEAQ (reference sequence). The CDR3 DNA reads as TGTGCCAGCAGCGTTTCCGGGAGCTATGGCTACACCTTC. The encoded protein is CASSVSGSYGYTF.

This chain uses TRBV7-8 with TRBJ1-4; D possibly corresponds to TRBD1 (6 bases). This CDR3 has 14 amino acids. V was clipped by 9 bases and J by 3 bases, with 14 bases between them. Germline V lookup: CDR1 SGHVS, CDR2 FQNEAQ. The CDR3 is CASDAGAPNEKLFF. CDR3 in DNA: TGTGCCAGTGATGCGGGGGCACCTAATGAAAAACTGTTTTTT.

With regard to this clonotype: At one end, the junction sequence differs from germline, possibly due to a read error. This chain connects TRBV5-4 to TRBJ1-2; the D gene is possibly TRBD1 (5 bases). Germline CDR1 is SGHNT and CDR2 is YYREEE (reference sequence). The CDR3 runs to 16 residues. CDR3 loop: CASSSGPGATNYGYTF. The CDR3 DNA follows: TGCGCCAGCAGCTCGGGCCCCGGGGCAACTAACTATGGCTACACCTTC.

This clonotype has ten or more counts. The chain recombines TRBV20-1 with TRBJ2-5, with D possibly being TRBD2 (6 bases). V was trimmed by 3 bases and J by 3 bases, leaving 8 bases between them. The CDR3 runs 12 residues. Germline V CDR1 and CDR2: DFQATT, SNEGSKA (reference sequence). The CDR3 spells CSARTSKETQYF. For the CDR3, the DNA is TGCAGTGCTAGGACTAGTAAAGAGACCCAGTACTTC.

This clonotype occurred many times. The rearrangement links TRBV20-1 to TRBJ1-1; possible D gene TRBD1, 5 bases. The CDR3 sequence is 12 residues long. The V gene's germline CDR1 is DFQATT and CDR2 SNEGSKA (reference sequence). The V gene lost 0 bases and the J gene lost 9 bases, with 11 bases spanning the gap. The CDR3 loop reads CSAREGTSQAFF. DNA of the CDR3: TGCAGTGCTAGAGAGGGGACGTCCCAAGCTTTCTTT.

V gene TRBV10-2 combines with J gene TRBJ2-6, with 7 bases aligning to TRBD1. The CDR3 runs 15 residues. Trimming removed 6 bases from V and 3 bases from J; junction bases left unmatched: 5. Germline V gene lookup returns CDR1 WSHSY and CDR2 SAAADI. CDR3 sequence reads: CASRATGDGANVLTF. CDR3 in DNA: TGCGCCAGCAGAGCAACAGGGGATGGGGCCAACGTCCTGACTTTC.

V and J are TRBV4-3 and TRBJ2-6; D is possibly TRBD1 (5 bases). Germline values: CDR1 LGHNA, CDR2 YSLEER. Trimming stripped 0 bases from V and 0 bases from J, with 15 bases between. This CDR3 has 19 residues. The chain's CDR3 is CASSQDLEQADSGANVLTF. CDR3 in DNA: TGCGCCAGCAGCCAAGATCTTGAACAGGCAGACTCTGGGGCCAACGTCCTGACTTTC.

Points on this clonotype: A read error may explain this, as a much larger clone is one base away. Since the CDR3 does not end with the conserved phenylalanine or tryptophan, this likely comes from a read error. The chain recombines TRBV2 with TRBJ1-1, with D uncertain. Germline CDR1 SNHLY, CDR2 FYNNEI. The V end was cut by 4 bases, the J end by 4 bases, with 7 bases between. This CDR3 spans 12 amino acids. CDR3 sequence (DNA): TGTGCCAGCAGTGTACAAGGCACTGAAGCTTTCCTT. Translated, it gives CASSVQGTEAFL.

A remark on this clonotype: This may be a read error, as it is one base from a much larger clone. The chain links TRBV10-3 to TRBJ2-2; D possibly corresponds to TRBD2 (6 bases). CDR3 length equals 14 residues. The germline gives CDR1 ENHRY, CDR2 SYGVKD. This chain's CDR3 is CAMSEPGDTGELFF. The CDR3, as DNA: TGTGCCATGAGTGAGCCGGGGGACACCGGGGAGCTGTTTTTT.

This clonotype was detected only a few times. This rearrangement joins TRBV24-1 to TRBJ2-7, with 7 bases fitting TRBD2. Trimming cost V 3 bases and J 2 bases; bases outside gene matches: 9. The germline gives CDR1 KGHDR, CDR2 SFDVKD. The CDR3 length is 16 residues. CDR3 sequence reads: CATSDTGGRAPYEQYF. The CDR3 nucleotides read TGTGCCACCAGTGATACTGGCGGGAGAGCCCCCTACGAGCAGTACTTC.

This rearrangement joins TRBV7-9 to TRBJ2-7; 12 bases agree with TRBD2. J lost 3 bases, V lost 5 bases, and 14 bases had no gene match. The CDR3 length is 18 residues. Per germline, CDR1 SEHNR and CDR2 FQNEAQ (reference sequence). In DNA, the CDR3 is TGTGCCAGCAGCGAAAGCAGACCTGGGACTAGCGGGTTCTACGAGCAGTACTTC. Translated, it gives CASSESRPGTSGFYEQYF.

The chain recombines TRBV19 with TRBJ2-2, with TRBD2 identical over 13 bases. The CDR3 has 17 amino acids. CDR1 is LNHDA and CDR2 is SQIVND in the germline V gene (reference sequence). Trimming took 3 bases from V and 3 from J; bases not matched to a gene: 4. As DNA, the CDR3 is TGTGCCAGTAGTATCACTAGCGGGAGGGTAGACACCGGGGAGCTGTTTTTT. Translated, it gives CASSITSGRVDTGELFF.

This clonotype has a handful of counts. V gene TRBV19 combines with J gene TRBJ1-2; TRBD1 agrees at 7 bases. The germline gives CDR1 LNHDA, CDR2 SQIVND (reference sequence). J gave up 4 bases and V 8 bases, and 13 bases lay outside the gene matches. This CDR3 spans 15 amino acids. CDR3 bases: TGTGCCAGTTCGCTTAGTCACAGGGGTTCCTATGGCTACACCTTC. Protein: CASSLSHRGSYGYTF.